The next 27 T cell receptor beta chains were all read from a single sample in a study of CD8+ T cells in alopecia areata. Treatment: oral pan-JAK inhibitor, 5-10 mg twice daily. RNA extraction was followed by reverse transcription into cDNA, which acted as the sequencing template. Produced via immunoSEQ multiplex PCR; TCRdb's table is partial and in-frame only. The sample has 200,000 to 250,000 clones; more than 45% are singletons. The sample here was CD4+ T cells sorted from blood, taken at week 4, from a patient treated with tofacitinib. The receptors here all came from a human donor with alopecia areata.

CDR3 residues: CSVAGTVNYGYTF. The CDR3 nucleotides read TGCAGCGTTGCCGGGACAGTTAACTATGGCTACACCTTC. The chain links TRBV29-1 to TRBJ1-2; 7 positions match TRBD1. The CDR3 has 13 residues. The germline V gene has CDR1 SQVTM and CDR2 ANQGSEA. V lost 4 bases and J lost 1; bases outside the gene matches: 3.

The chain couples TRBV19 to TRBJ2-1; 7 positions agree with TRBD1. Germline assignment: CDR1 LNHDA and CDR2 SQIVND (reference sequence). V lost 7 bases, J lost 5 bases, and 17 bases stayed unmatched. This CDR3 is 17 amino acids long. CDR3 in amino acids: CASTDGDRFHPNNEQFF. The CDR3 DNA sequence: TGTGCCAGTACCGATGGGGACAGATTCCATCCAAACAATGAGCAGTTCTTC.

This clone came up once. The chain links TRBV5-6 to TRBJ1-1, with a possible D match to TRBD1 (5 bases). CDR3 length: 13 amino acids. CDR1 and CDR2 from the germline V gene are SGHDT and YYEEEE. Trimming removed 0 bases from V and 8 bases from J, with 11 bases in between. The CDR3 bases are TGTGCCAGCAGCTTGGATCGGGACCCCGAAGCTTTCTTT. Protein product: CASSLDRDPEAFF.

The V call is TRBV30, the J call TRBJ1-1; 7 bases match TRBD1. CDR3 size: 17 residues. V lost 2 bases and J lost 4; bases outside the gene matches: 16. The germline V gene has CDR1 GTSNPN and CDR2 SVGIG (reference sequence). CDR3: CAWSFGGQIQSSTEAFF. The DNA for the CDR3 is TGTGCCTGGAGTTTCGGGGGACAGATACAAAGTAGCACTGAAGCTTTCTTT.

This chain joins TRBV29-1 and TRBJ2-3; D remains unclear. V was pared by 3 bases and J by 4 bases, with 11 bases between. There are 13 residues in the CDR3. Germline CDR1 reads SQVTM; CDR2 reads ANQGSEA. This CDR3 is CSVDQPGADTQYF. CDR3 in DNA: TGCAGCGTTGATCAACCCGGCGCAGATACGCAGTATTTT.

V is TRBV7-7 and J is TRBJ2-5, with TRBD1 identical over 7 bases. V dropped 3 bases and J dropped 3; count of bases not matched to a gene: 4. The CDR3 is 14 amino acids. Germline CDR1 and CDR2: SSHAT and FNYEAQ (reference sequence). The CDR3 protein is CASSFGQGEETQYF. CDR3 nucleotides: TGTGCCAGCAGCTTTGGGCAGGGGGAAGAGACCCAGTACTTC.

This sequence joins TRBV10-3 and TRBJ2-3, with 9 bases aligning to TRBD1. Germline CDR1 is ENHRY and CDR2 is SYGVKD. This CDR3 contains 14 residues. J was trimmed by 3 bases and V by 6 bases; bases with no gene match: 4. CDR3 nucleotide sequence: TGTGCCATCAGGACACAGGGGGCTACAGATACGCAGTATTTT. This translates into CAIRTQGATDTQYF.

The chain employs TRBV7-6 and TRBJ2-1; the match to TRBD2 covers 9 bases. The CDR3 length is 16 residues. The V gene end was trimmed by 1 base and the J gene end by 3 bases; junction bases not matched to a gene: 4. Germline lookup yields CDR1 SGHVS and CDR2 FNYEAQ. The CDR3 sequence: CASSLEGTSSYNEQFF. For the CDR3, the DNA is TGTGCCAGCAGCTTAGAAGGGACTAGCAGCTACAATGAGCAGTTCTTC.

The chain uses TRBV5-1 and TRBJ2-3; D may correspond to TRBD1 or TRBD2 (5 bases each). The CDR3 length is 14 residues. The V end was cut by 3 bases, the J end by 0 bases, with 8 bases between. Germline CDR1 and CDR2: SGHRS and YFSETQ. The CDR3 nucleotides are TGCGCCAGCAGCTGGGACGGAAGCACAGATACGCAGTATTTT. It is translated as CASSWDGSTDTQYF.

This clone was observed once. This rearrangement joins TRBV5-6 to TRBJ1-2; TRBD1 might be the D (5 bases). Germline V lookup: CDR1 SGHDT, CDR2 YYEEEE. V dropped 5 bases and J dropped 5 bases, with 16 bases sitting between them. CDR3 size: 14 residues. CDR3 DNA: TGTGCCAGCAGGGGTAGGGGCCCGGCTTATGGCTACACCTTC. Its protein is CASRGRGPAYGYTF.

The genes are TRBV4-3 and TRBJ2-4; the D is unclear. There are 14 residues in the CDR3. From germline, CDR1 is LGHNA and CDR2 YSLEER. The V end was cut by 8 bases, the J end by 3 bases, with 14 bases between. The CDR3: CASGDSLVKNIQYF. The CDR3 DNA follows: TGCGCCAGCGGAGATTCCTTGGTCAAAAACATTCAGTACTTC.

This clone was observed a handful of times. In DNA form, the CDR3 reads TGTGCCTGGAGTGTACTCGACCGGATGGACACTGAAGCTTTCTTT. This sequence encodes CAWSVLDRMDTEAFF. The chain carries TRBV30 and TRBJ1-1; no clear D. Trimming shortened V by 0 bases and J by 3 bases, and 14 bases separated the two germline ends. This CDR3 comprises 15 residues. Germline V gives CDR1 GTSNPN, CDR2 SVGIG (reference sequence).

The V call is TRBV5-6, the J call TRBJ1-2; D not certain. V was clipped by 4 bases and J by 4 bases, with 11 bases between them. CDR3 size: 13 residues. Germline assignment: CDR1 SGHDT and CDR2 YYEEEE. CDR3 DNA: TGTGCCAGCAGCCCCGACCAAAGCTATGGCTACACCTTC. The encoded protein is CASSPDQSYGYTF.

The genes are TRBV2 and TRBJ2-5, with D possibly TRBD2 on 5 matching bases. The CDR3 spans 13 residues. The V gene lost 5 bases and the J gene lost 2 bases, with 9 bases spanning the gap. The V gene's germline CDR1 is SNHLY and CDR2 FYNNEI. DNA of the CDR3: TGTGCCAGCAGTAGCAGCGGTCAAGAGACCCAGTACTTC. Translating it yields CASSSSGQETQYF.

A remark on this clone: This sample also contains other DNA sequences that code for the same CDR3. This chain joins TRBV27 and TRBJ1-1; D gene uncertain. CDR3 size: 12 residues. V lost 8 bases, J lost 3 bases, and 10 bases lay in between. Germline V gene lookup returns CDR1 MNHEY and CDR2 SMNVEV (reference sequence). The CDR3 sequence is CASRGLDTEAFF. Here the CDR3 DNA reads TGTGCCAGCCGCGGGCTAGACACTGAAGCTTTCTTT.

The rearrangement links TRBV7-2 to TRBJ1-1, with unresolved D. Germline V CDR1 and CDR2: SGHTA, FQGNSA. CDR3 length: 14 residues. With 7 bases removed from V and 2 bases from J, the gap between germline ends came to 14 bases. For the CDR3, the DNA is TGTGCCAGCACCGAAGGTCGGGGAAACACTGAAGCTTTCTTT. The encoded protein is CASTEGRGNTEAFF.

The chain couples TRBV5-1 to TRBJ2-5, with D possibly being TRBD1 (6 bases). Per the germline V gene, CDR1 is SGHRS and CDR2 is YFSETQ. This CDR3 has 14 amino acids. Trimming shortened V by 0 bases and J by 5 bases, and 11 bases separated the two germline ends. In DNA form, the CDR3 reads TGCGCCAGCAGCTTGGGACAGGCAGTGGAGACCCAGTACTTC. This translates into CASSLGQAVETQYF. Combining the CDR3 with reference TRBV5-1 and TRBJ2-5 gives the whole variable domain KAGVTQTPRYLIKTRGQQVTLSCSPISGHRSVSWYQQTPGQGLQFLFEYFSETQRNKGNFPGRFSGRQFSNSRSEMNVSTLELGDSALYLCASSLGQAVETQYFGPGTRLLVL.

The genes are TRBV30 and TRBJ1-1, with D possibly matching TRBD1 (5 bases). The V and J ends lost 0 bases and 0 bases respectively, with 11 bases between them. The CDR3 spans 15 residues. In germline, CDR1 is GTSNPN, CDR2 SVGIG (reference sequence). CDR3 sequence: CAWSVPRVLNTEAFF. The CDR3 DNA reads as TGTGCCTGGAGTGTACCCAGGGTTCTGAACACTGAAGCTTTCTTT. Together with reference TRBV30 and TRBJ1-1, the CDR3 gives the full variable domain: SQTIHQWPATLVQPVGSPLSLECTVEGTSNPNLYWYRQAAGRGLQLLFYSVGIGQISSEVPQNLSASRPQDRQFILSSKKLLLSDSGFYLCAWSVPRVLNTEAFFGQGTRLTVV.

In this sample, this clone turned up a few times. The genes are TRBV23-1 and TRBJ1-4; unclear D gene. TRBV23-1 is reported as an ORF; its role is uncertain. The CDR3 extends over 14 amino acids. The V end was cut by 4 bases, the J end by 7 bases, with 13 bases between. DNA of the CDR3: TGCGCCAGCAGTCTGGGATATATCATTGAAAAACTGTTTTTT. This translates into CASSLGYIIEKLFF.

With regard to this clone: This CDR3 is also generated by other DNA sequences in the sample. The CDR3 is CASSVGQGTYEQYF. CDR3 nucleotides: TGTGCCAGCAGCGTAGGGCAGGGAACCTACGAGCAGTACTTC. V is TRBV9 and J is TRBJ2-7; a possible D gene is TRBD1 (5 bases). Trimming took 0 bases from V and 2 from J, leaving 9 bases between them. There are 14 residues in the CDR3. Germline V CDR1 and CDR2: SGDLS, YYNGEE.

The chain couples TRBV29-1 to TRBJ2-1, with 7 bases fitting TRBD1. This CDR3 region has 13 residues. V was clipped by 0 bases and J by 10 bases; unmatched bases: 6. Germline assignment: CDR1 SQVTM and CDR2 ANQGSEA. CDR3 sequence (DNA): TGCAGCGTTGAAGAGGCCACAGGGGTGGAGCAGTTCTTC. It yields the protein CSVEEATGVEQFF.

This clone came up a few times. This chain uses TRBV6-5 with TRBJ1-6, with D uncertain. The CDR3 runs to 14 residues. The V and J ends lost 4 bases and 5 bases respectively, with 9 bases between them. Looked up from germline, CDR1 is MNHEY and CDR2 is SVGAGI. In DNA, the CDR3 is TGTGCCAGCAGTTCTCCGGGAAATAATTCACCCCTCCACTTT. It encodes CASSSPGNNSPLHF.

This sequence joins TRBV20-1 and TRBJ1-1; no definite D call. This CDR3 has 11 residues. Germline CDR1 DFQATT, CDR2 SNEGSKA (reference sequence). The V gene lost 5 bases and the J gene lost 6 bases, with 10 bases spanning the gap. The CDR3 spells CSAPLGPEAFF. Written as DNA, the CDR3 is TGCAGTGCTCCCTTAGGACCTGAAGCTTTCTTT.

The CDR3 region has the DNA TGTGCCAGCAGCCAAGATCGGAACACAGATACGCAGTATTTT. This sequence encodes CASSQDRNTDTQYF. The rearrangement uses TRBV4-2 and TRBJ2-3; the D is unclear. Trimming shortened V by 0 bases and J by 2 bases, and 6 bases separated the two germline ends. Per germline, CDR1 LGHNA and CDR2 YNFKEQ. This CDR3 has 14 residues.

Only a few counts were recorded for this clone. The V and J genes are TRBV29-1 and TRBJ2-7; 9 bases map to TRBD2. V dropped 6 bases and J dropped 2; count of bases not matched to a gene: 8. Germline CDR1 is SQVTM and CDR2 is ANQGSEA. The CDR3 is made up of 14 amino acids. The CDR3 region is CSVILAGLTYEQYF. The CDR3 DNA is TGCAGCGTGATACTAGCGGGTTTGACCTACGAGCAGTACTTC.

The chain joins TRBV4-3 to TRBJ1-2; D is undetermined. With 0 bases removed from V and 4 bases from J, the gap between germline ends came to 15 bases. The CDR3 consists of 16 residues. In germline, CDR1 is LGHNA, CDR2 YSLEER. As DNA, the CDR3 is TGCGCCAGCAGCCAAGATTTGAGGGCAACCCTCTATGGCTACACCTTC. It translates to CASSQDLRATLYGYTF.

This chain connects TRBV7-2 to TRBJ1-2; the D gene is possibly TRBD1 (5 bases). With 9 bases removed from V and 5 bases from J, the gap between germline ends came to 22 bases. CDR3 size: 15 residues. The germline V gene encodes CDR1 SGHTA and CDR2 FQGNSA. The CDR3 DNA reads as TGTGCCAGTAGTGTCAGACCGGGACTGGCTTATGGCTACACCTTC. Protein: CASSVRPGLAYGYTF.